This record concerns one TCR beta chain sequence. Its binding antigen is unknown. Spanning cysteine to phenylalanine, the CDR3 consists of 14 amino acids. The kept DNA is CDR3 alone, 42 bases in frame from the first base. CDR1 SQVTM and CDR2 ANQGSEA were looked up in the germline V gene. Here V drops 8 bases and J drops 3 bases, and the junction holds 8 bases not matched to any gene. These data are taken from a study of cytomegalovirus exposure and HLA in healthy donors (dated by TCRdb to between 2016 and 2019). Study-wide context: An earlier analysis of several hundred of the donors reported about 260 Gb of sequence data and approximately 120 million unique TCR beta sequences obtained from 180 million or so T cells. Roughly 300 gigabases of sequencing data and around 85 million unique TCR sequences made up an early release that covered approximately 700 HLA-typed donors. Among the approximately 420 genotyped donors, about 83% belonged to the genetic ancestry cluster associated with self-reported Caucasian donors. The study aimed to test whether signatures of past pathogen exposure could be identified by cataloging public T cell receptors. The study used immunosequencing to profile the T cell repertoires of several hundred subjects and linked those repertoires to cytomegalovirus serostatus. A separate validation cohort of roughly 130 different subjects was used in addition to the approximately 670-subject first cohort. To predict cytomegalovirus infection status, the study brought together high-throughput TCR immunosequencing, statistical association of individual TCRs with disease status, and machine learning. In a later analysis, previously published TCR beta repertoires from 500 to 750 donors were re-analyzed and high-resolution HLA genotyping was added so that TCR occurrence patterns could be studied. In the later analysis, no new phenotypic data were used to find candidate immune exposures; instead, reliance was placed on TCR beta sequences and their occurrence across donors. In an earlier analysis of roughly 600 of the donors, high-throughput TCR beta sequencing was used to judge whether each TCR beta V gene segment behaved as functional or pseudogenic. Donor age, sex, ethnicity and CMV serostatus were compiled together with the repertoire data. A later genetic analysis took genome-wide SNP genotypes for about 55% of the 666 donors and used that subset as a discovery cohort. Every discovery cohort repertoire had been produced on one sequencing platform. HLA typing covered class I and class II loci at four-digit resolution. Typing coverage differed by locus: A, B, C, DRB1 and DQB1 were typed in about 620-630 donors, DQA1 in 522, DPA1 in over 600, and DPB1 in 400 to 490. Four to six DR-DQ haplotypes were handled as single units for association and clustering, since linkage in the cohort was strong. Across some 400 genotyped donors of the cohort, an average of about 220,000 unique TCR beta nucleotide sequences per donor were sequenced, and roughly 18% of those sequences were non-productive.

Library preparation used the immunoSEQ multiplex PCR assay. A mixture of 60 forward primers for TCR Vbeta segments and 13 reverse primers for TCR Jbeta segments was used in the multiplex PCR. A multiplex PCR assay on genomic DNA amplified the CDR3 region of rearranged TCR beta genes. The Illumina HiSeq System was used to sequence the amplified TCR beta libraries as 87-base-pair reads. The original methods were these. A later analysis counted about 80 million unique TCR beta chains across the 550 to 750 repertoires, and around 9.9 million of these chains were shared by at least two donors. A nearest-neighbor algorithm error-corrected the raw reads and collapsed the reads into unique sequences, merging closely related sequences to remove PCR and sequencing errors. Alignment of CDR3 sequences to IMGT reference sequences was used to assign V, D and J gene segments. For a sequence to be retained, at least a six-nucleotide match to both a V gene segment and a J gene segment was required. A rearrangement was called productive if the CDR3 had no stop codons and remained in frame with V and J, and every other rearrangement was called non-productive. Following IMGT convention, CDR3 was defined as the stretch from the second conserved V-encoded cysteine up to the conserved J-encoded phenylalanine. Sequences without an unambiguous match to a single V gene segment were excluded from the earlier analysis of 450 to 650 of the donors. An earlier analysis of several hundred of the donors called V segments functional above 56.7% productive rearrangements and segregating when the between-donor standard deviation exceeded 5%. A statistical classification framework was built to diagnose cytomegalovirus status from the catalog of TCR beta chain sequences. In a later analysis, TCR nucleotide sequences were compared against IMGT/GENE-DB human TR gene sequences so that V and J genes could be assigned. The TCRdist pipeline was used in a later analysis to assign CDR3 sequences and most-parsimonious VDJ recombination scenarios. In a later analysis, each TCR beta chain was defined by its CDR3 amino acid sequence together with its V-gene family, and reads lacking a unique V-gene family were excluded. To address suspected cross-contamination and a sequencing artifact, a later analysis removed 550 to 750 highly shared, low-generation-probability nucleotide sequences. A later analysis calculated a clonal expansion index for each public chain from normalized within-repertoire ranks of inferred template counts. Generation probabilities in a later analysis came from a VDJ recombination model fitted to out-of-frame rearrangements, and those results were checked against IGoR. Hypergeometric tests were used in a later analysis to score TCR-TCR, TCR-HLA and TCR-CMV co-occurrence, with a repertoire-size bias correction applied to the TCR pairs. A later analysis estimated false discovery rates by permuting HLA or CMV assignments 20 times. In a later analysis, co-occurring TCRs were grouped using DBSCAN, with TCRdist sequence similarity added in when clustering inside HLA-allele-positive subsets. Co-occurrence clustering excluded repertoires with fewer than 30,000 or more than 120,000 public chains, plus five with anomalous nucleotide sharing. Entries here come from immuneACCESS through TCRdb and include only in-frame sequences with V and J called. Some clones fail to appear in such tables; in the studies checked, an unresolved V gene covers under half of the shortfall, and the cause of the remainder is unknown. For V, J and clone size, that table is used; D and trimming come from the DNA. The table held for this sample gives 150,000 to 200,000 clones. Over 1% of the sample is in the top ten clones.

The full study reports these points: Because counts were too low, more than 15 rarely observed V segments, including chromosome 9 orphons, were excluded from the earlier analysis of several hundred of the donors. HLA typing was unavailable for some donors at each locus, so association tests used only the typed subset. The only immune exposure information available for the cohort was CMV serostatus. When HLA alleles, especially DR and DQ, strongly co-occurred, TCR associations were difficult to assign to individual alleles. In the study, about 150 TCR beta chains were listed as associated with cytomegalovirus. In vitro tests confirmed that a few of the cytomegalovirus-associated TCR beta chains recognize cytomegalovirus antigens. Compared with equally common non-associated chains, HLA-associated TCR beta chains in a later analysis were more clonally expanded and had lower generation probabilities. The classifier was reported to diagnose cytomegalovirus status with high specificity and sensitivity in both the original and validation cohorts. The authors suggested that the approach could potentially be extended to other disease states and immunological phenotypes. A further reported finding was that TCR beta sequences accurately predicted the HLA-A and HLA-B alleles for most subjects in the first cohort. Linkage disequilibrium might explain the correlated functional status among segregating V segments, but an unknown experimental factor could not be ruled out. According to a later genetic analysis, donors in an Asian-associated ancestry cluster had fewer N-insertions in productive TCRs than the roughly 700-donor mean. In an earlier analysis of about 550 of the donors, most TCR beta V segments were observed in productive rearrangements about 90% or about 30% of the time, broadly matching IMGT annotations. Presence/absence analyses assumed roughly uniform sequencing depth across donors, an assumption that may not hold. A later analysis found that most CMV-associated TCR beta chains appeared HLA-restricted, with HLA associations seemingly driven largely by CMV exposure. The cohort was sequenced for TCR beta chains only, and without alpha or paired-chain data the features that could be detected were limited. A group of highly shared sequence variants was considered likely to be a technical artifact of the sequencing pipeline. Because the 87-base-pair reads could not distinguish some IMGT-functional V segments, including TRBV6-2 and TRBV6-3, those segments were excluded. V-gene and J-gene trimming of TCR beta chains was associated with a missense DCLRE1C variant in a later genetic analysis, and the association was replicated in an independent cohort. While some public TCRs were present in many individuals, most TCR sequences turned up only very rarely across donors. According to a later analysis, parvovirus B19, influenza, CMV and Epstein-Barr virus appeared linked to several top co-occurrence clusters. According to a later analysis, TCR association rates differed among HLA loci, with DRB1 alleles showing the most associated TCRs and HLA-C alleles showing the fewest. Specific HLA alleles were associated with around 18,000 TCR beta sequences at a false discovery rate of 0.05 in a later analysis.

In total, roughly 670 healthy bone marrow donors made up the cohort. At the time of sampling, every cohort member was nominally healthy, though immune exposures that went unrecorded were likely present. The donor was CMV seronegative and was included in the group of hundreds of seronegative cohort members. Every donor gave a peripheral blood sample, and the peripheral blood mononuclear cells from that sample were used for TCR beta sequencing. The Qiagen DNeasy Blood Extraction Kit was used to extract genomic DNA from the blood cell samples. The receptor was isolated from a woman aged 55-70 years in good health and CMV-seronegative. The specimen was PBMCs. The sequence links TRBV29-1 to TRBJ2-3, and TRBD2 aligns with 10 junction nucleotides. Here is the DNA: TGCAGCACAACAACTAGCGGGGCGACAGATACGCAGTATTTT. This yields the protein CSTTTSGATDTQYF.